This T cell receptor beta chain was obtained from a study of response to subunit inactivated influenza vaccine. TCRdb analysed the RT-PCR reads with MiXCR anew, one entry per CDR3 protein. This table has about 570,000 distinct CDR3 sequences, over 9% appearing once. J was trimmed by 8 bases and V by 3 bases; bases with no gene match: 6. The CDR3 contains 14 residues. The germline V gene encodes CDR1 SGHRS and CDR2 YFSETQ. This clonotype was seen many times. The antigen is unknown. Study results and caveats: The study's authors posited that every seasonal influenza vaccination enlists few new T cells.

These data were also reused for a study on T cells expressing NK-cell markers. That report notes: The cDNA for TCR beta came from 5'RACE template switching with UMIs. HCMV serostatus: seven of eight sequenced donors positive, one negative. Similarly, these clonotypes led the CD3+CD56-NKG2C+ fraction as well in a few donors. HCMV specificity of expanded NKG2C+ T cell clones remained unclear.

The rearrangement links TRBV5-1 to TRBJ2-1; TRBD2 agrees at 9 bases. The material sequenced was PBMCs from blood, taken on the day of vaccination. The sequence was collected from a man aged 45-60 years who received an inactivated influenza vaccine. This CDR3 reads CASSSGLAGDEQFF. CDR3 bases: TGCGCCAGCAGCTCGGGACTAGCCGGGGATGAGCAGTTCTTC.